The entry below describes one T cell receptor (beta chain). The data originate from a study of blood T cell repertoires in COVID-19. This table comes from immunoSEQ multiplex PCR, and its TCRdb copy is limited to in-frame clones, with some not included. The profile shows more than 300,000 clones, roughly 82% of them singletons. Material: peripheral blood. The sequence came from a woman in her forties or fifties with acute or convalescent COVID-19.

For the CDR3, the DNA is TGTGCCAGCACCAAGAATACAGGGATTAGCGGGCGAATCACCTACGAGCAGTACTTC. Its protein is CASTKNTGISGRITYEQYF. The rearrangement joins TRBV28 to TRBJ2-7; tentatively, D is TRBD2 (7 bases). V lost 7 bases to trimming and J lost 2 bases, with 30 bases between them. The CDR3 loop spans 19 amino acids. Germline CDR1 reads MDHEN; CDR2 reads SYDVKM.